Described below is a single T cell receptor beta chain sequence and its context. Trimming removed 6 bases at V and 0 bases at J, with 16 bases between. Germline assignment: CDR1 SEHNR and CDR2 FQNEAQ (reference sequence). This CDR3 has 16 amino acids. The data were taken from a study of blood T cell repertoires in COVID-19. In the study overall: PBMCs, B-cell-depleted T cells, or T cells provided the cDNA or gDNA that made up the material.

Authors' methods: By means of reference gene primer amplification, nucleated cell counts were estimated. TCRdb keeps only in-frame clones here, not all; method: immunoSEQ multiplex PCR. Clone size and the V and J calls come from that table; the DNA yielded D and trimming. This sample has some 150,000 clones, with roughly 88% found just once. The chain links TRBV7-9 to TRBJ2-3; D may be TRBD2 (5 bases). The sequencing sample was made of peripheral blood. This receptor was taken from a woman aged 60-75 years with acute or convalescent COVID-19. The CDR3 bases are TGTGCCAGCAGTCTTATCGACTGGGAGAGCACAGATACGCAGTATTTT. Translated, it gives CASSLIDWESTDTQYF.